This T cell receptor (beta chain) was observed in a study of OX40 agonist ivuxolimab in advanced cancers. Across the study: Recorded diagnoses for dose-escalation patients were hepatocellular carcinoma, melanoma, renal cell or head and neck cancer. Findings of the study overall: CD8+ T cells showed, on average, more clonal expansion than CD4+ cells.

This CDR3 comprises 16 residues. Germline V gene data show CDR1 as KGHSH and CDR2 as LQKENI. Trimming cost V 4 bases and J 0 bases, with 12 bases left between them. A note on this clone: Its matching antigen is unknown.

The repertoire was sequenced with immunoSEQ multiplex PCR; TCRdb's copy has only in-frame clones and lacks some. This table holds more than 95,000 clones, about 91% found once. This clonotype was obtained from an adult with an advanced solid tumor such as melanoma, head and neck, liver or kidney cancer. The chain recombines TRBV18 with TRBJ1-4; D gene uncertain. The sample was CD4+ or CD8+ T cells sorted from blood, taken in a trial of the OX40 agonist ivuxolimab. The CDR3 is CASSRSGLATNEKLFF. The CDR3 bases are TGTGCCAGCTCACGTTCCGGTTTAGCAACTAATGAAAAACTGTTTTTT.